Reported below is one T cell receptor (beta chain). The data stem from a study of blood T cell repertoires in COVID-19. Some clones are missing from TCRdb's copy, which holds only in-frame ones; the method was immunoSEQ multiplex PCR. The sample has roughly 250,000 clones; approximately 89% are singletons. The participants were between about 18 and 90 years old and came from fewer than 25 US areas. CDR3 length: 16 amino acids. V gave up 2 bases and J gave up 0 bases, with 11 bases separating them. In germline, CDR1 is MGHRA, CDR2 YSYEKL. The chain uses TRBV4-1 and TRBJ2-1, with TRBD2 as a possible D gene (5 bases). The source material was PBMCs or T cells enriched from blood (not recorded which). The receptor's source is a woman in her forties with acute COVID-19. CDR3 bases: TGCGCCAGCAGCCAAAGCAGCGGAAGCTCCTACAATGAGCAGTTCTTC. It translates to CASSQSSGSSYNEQFF.